This T cell receptor beta chain was retrieved from a study of graft-versus-host responses after intestinal transplantation. General study points: In recipient marrow, GvH clones were found, and some appeared first in ileum or blood. Among circulating GvH clones, peak levels were associated with early post-transplant declines in HvG clones.

The germline gives CDR1 SGHTA, CDR2 FQGNSA. With 5 bases removed from V and 8 bases from J, the gap between germline ends came to 18 bases. This CDR3 contains 14 residues. Repertoires were generated with immunoSEQ multiplex PCR, while TCRdb's copy carries only in-frame clones and drops some. The table lists 100,000 or so clones, roughly 91% of them singletons. The sample holds one count of this clone. Its antigen is undetermined. The rearrangement links TRBV7-2 to TRBJ1-2; D is unclear. The sample consisted of unstimulated CD4+ T cells sorted from spleen or lymph node cells, taken before transplant. This TCR was recovered from a human donor who was the organ donor for an intestinal transplant. CDR3 DNA sequence: TGTGCCAGCAGCCTTCTGAGGGCAGCCGGGGGCTACACCTTC. Translated, it gives CASSLLRAAGGYTF.